The 4 T cell receptor beta chains given below trace back to one sample, sequenced in a study of graft-versus-host responses after intestinal transplantation. The protocol was immunoSEQ multiplex PCR, while the TCRdb copy is restricted to in-frame clones and leaves out a portion. The sample shows about 86,000 clones, around 89% of them seen only once. These receptors' antigens are unknown. Sequenced material: unstimulated CD4+ T cells sorted from spleen or lymph node cells, taken before transplant. The source is a human donor who was the organ donor for an intestinal transplant.

This clone was seen a single time. The CDR3 here is CASSLTGGGSYEQYF. The DNA of the CDR3 is TGTGCCAGCAGCTTGACGGGGGGTGGTTCCTACGAGCAGTACTTC. The chain is built from TRBV11-2 and TRBJ2-7; 7 nucleotides match TRBD2. The CDR3 covers 15 residues. V dropped 3 bases and J dropped 1; count of bases not matched to a gene: 6. Germline V gene data show CDR1 as SGHAT and CDR2 as FQNNGV.

The V and J genes are TRBV27 and TRBJ1-5; D is unresolved. CDR3 length equals 15 residues. Germline lookup yields CDR1 MNHEY and CDR2 SMNVEV (reference sequence). The ends were cut back, 0 bases at V and 3 bases at J, with 9 bases in the middle. CDR3: CASSLSVQTNQPQHF. The CDR3 DNA reads TGTGCCAGCAGTTTATCGGTACAGACCAATCAGCCCCAGCATTTT.

The chain is built from TRBV28 and TRBJ2-1, with 14 bases fitting TRBD2. The length of the CDR3 is 17 residues. The V segment lost 7 bases and the J segment 10 bases; nucleotides outside the gene matches: 15. From germline, CDR1 is MDHEN and CDR2 SYDVKM. The CDR3 DNA follows: TGTGCCAGCAAGGGACTAGCGGGGGAAGGGGGAGGGCTGGAGCAGTTCTTC. Its translation: CASKGLAGEGGGLEQFF.

The chain recombines TRBV5-1 with TRBJ1-1, with no clear D. V lost 4 bases and J 1 base, leaving 14 bases between the germline ends. This CDR3 region has 15 residues. CDR1 and CDR2 from the germline V gene are SGHRS and YFSETQ. In nucleotides, the CDR3 is TGCGCCAGCAGCCCAGTCACGAGGCAGAACACTGAAGCTTTCTTT. Translated, it gives CASSPVTRQNTEAFF.